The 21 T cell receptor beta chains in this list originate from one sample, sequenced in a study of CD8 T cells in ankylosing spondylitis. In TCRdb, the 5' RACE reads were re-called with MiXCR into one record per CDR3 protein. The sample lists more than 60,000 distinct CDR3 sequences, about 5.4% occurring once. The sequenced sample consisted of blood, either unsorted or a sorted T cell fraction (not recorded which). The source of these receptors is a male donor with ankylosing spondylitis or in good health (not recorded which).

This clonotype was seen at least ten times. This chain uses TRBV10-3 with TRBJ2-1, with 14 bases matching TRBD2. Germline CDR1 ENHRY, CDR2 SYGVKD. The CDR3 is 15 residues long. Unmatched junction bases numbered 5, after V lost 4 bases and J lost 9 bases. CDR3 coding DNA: TGTGCCATCAGTGCGGGACTAGCGGGGGCAGTTGAGCAGTTCTTC. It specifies CAISAGLAGAVEQFF.

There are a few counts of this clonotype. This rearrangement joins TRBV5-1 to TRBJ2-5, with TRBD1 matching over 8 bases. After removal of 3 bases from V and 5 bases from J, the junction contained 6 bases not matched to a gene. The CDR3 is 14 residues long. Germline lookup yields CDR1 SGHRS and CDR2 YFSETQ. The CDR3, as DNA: TGCGCCAGCAGCTCGGCCGGACAGGGCGAGACCCAGTACTTC. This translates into CASSSAGQGETQYF.

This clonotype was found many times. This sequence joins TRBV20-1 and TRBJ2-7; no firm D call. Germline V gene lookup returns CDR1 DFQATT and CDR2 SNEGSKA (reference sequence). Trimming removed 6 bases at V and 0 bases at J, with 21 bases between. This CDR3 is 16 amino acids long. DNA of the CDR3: TGCAGTGCCACACCCCCCGAGGCGTCGAGCTCCTACGAGCAGTACTTC. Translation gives CSATPPEASSSYEQYF.

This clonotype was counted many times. CDR3 nucleotides: TGCAGTGCTCCCAGTGGACAGGGGCTCTCTGGCTACACCTTC. It specifies CSAPSGQGLSGYTF. The chain is built from TRBV20-1 and TRBJ1-2; 9 bases match TRBD1. Trimming took 5 bases from V and 7 from J; bases not matched to a gene: 11. This CDR3 region has 14 residues. CDR1 is DFQATT and CDR2 is SNEGSKA in the germline V gene (reference sequence).

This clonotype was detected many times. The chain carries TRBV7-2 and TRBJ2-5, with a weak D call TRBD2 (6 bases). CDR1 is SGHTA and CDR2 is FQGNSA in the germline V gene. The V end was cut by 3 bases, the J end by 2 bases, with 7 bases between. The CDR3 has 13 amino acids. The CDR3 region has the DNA TGTGCCAGCAGCTTCGGGGGACAAGAGACCCAGTACTTC. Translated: CASSFGGQETQYF. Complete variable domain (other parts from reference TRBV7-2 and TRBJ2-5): GAGVSQSPSNKVTEKGKDVELRCDPISGHTALYWYRQSLGQGLEFLIYFQGNSAPDKSGLPSDRFSAERTGGSVSTLTIQRTQQEDSAVYLCASSFGGQETQYFGPGTRLLVL.

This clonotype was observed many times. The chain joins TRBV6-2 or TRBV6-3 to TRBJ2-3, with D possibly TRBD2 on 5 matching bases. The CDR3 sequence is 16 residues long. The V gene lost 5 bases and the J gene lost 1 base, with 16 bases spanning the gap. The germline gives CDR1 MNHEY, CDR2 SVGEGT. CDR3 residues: CASSPAGPGGTDTQYF. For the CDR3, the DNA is TGTGCCAGCAGTCCCGCGGGCCCCGGTGGCACAGATACGCAGTATTTT.

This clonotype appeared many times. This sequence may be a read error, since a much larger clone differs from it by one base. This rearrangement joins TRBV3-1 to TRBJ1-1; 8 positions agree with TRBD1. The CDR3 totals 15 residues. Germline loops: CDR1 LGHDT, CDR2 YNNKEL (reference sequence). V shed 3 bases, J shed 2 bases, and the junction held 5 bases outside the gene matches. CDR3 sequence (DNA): TGTGCCAGCAGCCAGCACGACAGGGGAAACACTGAAGCTTTCTTT. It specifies CASSQHDRGNTEAFF.

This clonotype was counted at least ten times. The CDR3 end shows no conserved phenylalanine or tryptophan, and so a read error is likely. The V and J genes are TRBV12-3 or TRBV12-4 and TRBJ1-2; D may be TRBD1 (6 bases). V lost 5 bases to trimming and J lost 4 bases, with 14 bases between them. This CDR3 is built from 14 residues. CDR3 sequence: CASSRMTGGYGYTL. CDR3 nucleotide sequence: TGTGCCAGCAGTAGAATGACAGGTGGCTATGGCTACACCTTA.

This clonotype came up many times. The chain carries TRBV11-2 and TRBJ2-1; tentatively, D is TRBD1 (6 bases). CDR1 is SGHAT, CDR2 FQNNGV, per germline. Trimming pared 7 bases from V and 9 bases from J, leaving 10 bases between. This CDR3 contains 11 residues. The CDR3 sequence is CASTPGVEQFF. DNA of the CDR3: TGTGCCAGCACCCCAGGGGTTGAGCAGTTCTTC.

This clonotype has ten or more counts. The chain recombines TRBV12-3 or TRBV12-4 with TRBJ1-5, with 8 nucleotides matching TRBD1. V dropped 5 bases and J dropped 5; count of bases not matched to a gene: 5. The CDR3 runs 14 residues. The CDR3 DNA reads TGTGCCAGCAGTCGGACAGGGCGAGATCAGCCCCAGCATTTT. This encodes CASSRTGRDQPQHF.

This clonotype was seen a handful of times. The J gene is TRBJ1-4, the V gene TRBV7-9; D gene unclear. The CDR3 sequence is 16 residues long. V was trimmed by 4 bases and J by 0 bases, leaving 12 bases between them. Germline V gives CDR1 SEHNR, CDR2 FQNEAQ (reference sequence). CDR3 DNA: TGTGCCAGCAGCTCGCAAAGGCAGACAACTAATGAAAAACTGTTTTTT. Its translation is CASSSQRQTTNEKLFF.

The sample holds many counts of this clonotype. The CDR3 region has the DNA TGTGCCAGCGGACCAGGGGGGGGACAGCCCCAGCATTTT. As protein: CASGPGGGQPQHF. V usage is TRBV6-6 and J usage is TRBJ1-5; 7 nucleotides align to TRBD1. V shed 8 bases, J shed 7 bases, and the junction held 8 bases outside the gene matches. The CDR3 is made up of 13 amino acids. Germline V gene data show CDR1 as MNHNY and CDR2 as SVGAGI (reference sequence).

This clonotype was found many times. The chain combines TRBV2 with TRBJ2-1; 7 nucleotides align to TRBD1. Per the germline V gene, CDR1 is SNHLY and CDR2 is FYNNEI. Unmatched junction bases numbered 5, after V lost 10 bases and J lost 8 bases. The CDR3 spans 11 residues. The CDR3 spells CAKGQADEQFF. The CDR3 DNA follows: TGTGCCAAAGGACAGGCGGATGAGCAGTTCTTC. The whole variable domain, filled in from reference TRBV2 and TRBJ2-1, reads EPEVTQTPSHQVTQMGQEVILRCVPISNHLYFYWYRQILGQKVEFLVSFYNNEISEKSEIFDDQFSVERPDGSNFTLKIRSTKLEDSAMYFCAKGQADEQFFGPGTRLTVL.

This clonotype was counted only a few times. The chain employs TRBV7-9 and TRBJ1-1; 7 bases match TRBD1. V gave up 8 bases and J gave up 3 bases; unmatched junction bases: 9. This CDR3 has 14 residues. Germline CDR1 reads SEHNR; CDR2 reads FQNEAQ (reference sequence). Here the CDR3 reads CASGPQGVYTEAFF. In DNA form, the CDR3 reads TGTGCCAGCGGACCCCAGGGGGTCTACACTGAAGCTTTCTTT.

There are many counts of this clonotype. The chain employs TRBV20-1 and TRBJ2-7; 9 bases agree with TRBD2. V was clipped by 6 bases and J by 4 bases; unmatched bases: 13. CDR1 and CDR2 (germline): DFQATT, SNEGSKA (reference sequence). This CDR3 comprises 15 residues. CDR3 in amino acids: CSAPDGGGALYEQYF. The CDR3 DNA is TGCAGTGCACCCGATGGCGGGGGGGCTTTGTACGAGCAGTACTTC.

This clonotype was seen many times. CDR3 coding DNA: TGTGCCAGTAGTACGGTGGGGACAGGGCTAGCCAAAAACATTCAGTACTTC. Translation: CASSTVGTGLAKNIQYF. The chain employs TRBV19 and TRBJ2-4; 9 bases map to TRBD1. This CDR3 region has 17 residues. Unmatched junction bases numbered 7, after V lost 4 bases and J lost 0 bases. CDR1 LNHDA and CDR2 SQIVND come from the germline V gene (reference sequence). Full variable domain (remainder filled in from reference TRBV19 and TRBJ2-4): DGGITQSPKYLFRKEGQNVTLSCEQNLNHDAMYWYRQDPGQGLRLIYYSQIVNDFQKGDIAEGYSVSREKKESFPLTVTSAQKNPTAFYLCASSTVGTGLAKNIQYFGAGTRLSVL.

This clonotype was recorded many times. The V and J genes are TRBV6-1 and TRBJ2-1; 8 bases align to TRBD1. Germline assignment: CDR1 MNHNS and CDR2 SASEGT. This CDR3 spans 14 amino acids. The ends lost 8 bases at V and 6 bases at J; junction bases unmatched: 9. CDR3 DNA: TGTGCCAGCGGCTTGGGGACAGGAGGCAATGAGCAGTTCTTC. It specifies CASGLGTGGNEQFF.

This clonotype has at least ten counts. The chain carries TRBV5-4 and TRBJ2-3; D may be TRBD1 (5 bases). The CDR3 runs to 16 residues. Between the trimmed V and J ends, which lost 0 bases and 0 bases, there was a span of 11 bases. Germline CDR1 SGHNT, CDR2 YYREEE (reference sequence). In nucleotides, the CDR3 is TGTGCCAGCAGCTTGGACGGCAGGGCGAGCACAGATACGCAGTATTTT. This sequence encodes CASSLDGRASTDTQYF.

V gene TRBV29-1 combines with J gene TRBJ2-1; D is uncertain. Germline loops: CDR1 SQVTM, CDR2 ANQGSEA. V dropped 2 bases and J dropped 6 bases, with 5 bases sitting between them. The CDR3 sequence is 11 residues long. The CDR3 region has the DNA TGCAGCGTTGAAACCGGCAATGAGCAGTTCTTC. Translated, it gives CSVETGNEQFF.

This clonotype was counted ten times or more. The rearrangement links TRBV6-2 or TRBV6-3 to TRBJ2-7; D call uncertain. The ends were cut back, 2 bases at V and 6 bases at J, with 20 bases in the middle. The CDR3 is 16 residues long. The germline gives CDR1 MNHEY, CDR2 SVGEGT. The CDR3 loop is CASSYALTCLVCEQYF. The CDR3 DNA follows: TGTGCCAGCAGTTACGCCTTGACCTGTCTAGTATGCGAGCAGTACTTC.

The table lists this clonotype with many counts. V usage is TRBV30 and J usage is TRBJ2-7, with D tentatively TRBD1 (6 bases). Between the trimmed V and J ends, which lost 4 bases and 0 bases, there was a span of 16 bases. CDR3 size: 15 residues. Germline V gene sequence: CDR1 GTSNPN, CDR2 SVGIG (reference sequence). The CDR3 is CAWNPGQSFSYEQYF. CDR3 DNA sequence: TGTGCCTGGAACCCTGGACAGTCATTCTCCTACGAGCAGTACTTC.